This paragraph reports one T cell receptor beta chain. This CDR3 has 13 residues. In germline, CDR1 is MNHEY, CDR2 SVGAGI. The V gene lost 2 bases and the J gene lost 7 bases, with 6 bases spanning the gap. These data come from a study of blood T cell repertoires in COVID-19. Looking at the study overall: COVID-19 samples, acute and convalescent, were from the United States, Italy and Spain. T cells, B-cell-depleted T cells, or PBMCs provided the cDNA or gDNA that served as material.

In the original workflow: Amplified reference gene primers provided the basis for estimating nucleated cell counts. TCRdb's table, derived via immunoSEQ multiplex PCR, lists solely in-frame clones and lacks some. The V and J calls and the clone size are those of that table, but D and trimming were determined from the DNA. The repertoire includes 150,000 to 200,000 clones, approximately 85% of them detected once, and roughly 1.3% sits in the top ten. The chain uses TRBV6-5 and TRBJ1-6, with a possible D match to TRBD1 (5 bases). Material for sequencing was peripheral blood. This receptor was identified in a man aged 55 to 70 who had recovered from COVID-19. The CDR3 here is CASSYGANSPLHF. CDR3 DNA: TGTGCCAGCAGTTACGGGGCGAATTCACCCCTCCACTTT.